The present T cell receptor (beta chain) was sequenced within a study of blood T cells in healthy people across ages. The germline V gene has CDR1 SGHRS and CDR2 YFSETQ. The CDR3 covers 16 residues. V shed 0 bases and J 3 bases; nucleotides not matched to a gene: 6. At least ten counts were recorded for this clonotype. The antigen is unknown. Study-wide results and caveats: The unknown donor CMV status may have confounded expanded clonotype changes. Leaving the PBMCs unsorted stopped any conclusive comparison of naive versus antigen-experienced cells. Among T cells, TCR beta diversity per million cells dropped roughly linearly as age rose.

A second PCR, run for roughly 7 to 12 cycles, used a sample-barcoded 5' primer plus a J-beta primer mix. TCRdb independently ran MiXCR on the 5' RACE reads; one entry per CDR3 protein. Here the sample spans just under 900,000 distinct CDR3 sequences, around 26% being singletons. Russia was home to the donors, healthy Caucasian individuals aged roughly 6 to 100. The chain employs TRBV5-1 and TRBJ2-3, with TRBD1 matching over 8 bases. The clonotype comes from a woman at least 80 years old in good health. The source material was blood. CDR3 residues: CASSLDSQGATDTQYF. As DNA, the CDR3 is TGCGCCAGCAGCTTGGATTCCCAGGGGGCGACAGATACGCAGTATTTT.